This is a list of T cell receptor beta chains from one sample in a study of Graves' ophthalmopathy and Graves' hyperthyroidism. TCRdb re-derived calls from the multiplex PCR reads in MiXCR, one entry per CDR3 protein. The sample records just over 600,000 distinct CDR3 sequences, approximately 21% being singletons. The material sequenced was peripheral blood. These receptors all come from a woman aged 18-29 years with stable Graves' hyperthyroidism. Some clones in this sample may be carry-over from other donors' samples. The CDR3 runs from the conserved cysteine through the conserved F or W.

V	J	CDR3
TRBV2	TRBJ1-1	CASSDDGGLNTEAFF
TRBV2	TRBJ1-1	CASRWDRESAEAFF
TRBV6-1	TRBJ1-2	CASSPGLVQVRGYTF
TRBV28	TRBJ1-1	CATIPGGRGSTEAFF
TRBV7-2	TRBJ1-1	CASSGQAGMNTEAFF
TRBV6-5	TRBJ1-6	CASSYDGRGSSYNSPLHF
TRBV11-2	TRBJ2-2	CASSPGTSGPFTGELFF
TRBV6-1	TRBJ1-6	CASSEWAGRKMDSPLHF
TRBV6-1	TRBJ1-1	CASSPVQGPNTEAFF
TRBV29-1	TRBJ2-5	CSVHRAETQYF
TRBV9	TRBJ2-2	CASSSRGGSTGELFF
TRBV20-1	TRBJ1-2	CSARDPGRTNYGYTF
TRBV6-5	TRBJ2-7	CASSYSNRPPNEQYF
TRBV29-1	TRBJ2-7	CSVVSTEQYF
TRBV11-2	TRBJ2-7	CASSLGGTGVYEQYF
TRBV6-1	TRBJ1-1	CASSVGGKGANTEAFF
TRBV20-1	TRBJ2-7	CSARVPEGTSYEQYF
TRBV6-2/TRBV6-3	TRBJ2-7	CASSYSLASYEQYF
TRBV18	TRBJ2-5	CASSPPLAGASVETQYF
TRBV6-1	TRBJ1-1	CASGDPGERYTEAFF
TRBV28	TRBJ1-2	CASTTTGGADYGYTF
TRBV30	TRBJ1-4	CAWSVQAGGEEKLFF
TRBV28	TRBJ1-5	CASSLRVGGGQPQHF
TRBV12-3/TRBV12-4	TRBJ1-1	CASSRTFEAFF
TRBV12-3/TRBV12-4	TRBJ1-1	CASSFIQTEAFF
TRBV7-9	TRBJ1-6	CASTQGQASPLHF
TRBV13	TRBJ2-7	CASSLGGRGYEQYF
TRBV9	TRBJ1-1	CASSVVGPGPNTEAFF
TRBV27	TRBJ1-1	CASSRTGERTEAFF
TRBV4-3	TRBJ1-5	CASSQDRGEGQPQHF
TRBV6-1	TRBJ1-2	CASSRARGGYTF
TRBV13	TRBJ2-5	CASSPSPGGRKTQYF
TRBV30	TRBJ2-5	CAWSPKRGPEQTQYF
TRBV12-3/TRBV12-4	TRBJ1-1	CASSFGENTEAFF
TRBV4-1	TRBJ1-5	CASSQVRGARNQPQHF
TRBV11-2	TRBJ1-2	CVCSFRTVLADYGYTF
TRBV30	TRBJ1-3	CAWSSGVGNTIYF
TRBV27	TRBJ1-2	CASSPQGVKGYTF
TRBV4-1	TRBJ2-7	CASSQEWAPRYEQYF
TRBV2	TRBJ2-7	CASRVSSYEQYF
TRBV9	TRBJ2-2	CASSGFSVVELFF
TRBV6-5	TRBJ2-7	CASSTRTTRGSYEQYF
TRBV12-3/TRBV12-4	TRBJ1-2	CANELVAGANYGYTF
TRBV12-3/TRBV12-4	TRBJ2-7	CASSRAGTGGIEQYF
TRBV6-2/TRBV6-3	TRBJ2-7	CASCLAGVTYEQYF
TRBV5-1	TRBJ1-5	CASSLGMGANQPQHF
TRBV30	TRBJ1-5	CAWSLARGRNQPQHF
TRBV7-2	TRBJ1-5	CASSSRTGRQHF
TRBV2	TRBJ2-5	CASGLDRDSCHF
TRBV27	TRBJ1-6	CASSPTGLYSPLHF